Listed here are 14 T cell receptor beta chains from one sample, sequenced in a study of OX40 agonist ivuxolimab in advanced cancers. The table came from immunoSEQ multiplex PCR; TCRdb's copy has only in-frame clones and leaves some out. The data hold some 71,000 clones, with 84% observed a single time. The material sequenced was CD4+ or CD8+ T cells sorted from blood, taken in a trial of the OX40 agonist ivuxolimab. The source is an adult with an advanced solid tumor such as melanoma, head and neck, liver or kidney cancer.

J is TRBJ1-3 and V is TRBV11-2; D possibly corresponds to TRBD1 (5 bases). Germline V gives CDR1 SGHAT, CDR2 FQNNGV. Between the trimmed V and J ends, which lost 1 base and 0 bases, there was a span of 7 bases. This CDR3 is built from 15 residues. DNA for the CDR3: TGTGCCAGCAGCTTAGCAGGGACCTCTGGAAACACCATATATTTT. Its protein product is CASSLAGTSGNTIYF. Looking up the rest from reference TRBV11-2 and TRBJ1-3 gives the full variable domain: EAGVAQSPRYKIIEKRQSVAFWCNPISGHATLYWYQQILGQGPKLLIQFQNNGVVDDSQLPKDRFSAERLKGVDSTLKIQPAKLEDSAVYLCASSLAGTSGNTIYFGEGSWLTVV.

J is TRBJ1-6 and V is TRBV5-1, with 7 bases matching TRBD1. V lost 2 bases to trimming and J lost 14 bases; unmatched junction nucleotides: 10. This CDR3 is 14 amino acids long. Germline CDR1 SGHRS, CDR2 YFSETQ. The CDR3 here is CASSLGGGGESLHF. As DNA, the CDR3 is TGCGCCAGCAGCTTAGGGGGCGGCGGGGAATCCCTCCACTTT.

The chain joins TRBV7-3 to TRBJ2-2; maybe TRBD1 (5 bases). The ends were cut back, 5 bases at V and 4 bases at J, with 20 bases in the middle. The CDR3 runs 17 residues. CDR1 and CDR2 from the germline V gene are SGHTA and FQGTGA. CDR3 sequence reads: CASSPMGGRAITGELFF. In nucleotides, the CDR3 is TGTGCCAGCAGCCCAATGGGCGGCAGGGCGATCACCGGGGAGCTGTTTTTT. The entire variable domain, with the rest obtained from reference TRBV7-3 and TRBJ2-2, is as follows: GAGVSQTPSNKVTEKGKYVELRCDPISGHTALYWYRQSLGQGPEFLIYFQGTGAADDSGLPNDRFFAVRPEGSVSTLKIQRTERGDSAVYLCASSPMGGRAITGELFFGEGSRLTVL.

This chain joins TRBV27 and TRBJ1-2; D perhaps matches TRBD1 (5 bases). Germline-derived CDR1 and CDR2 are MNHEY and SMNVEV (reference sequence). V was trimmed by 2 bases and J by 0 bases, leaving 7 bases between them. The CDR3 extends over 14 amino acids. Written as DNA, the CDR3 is TGTGCCAGCAGTTTAACAGGAGCTAACTATGGCTACACCTTC. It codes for CASSLTGANYGYTF.

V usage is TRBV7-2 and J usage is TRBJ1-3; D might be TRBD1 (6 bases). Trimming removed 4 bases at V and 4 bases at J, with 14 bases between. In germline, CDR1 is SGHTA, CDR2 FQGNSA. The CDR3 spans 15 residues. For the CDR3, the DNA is TGTGCCAGCAGCTCACCCGGGGGGCCCGGAAACACCATATATTTT. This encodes CASSSPGGPGNTIYF.

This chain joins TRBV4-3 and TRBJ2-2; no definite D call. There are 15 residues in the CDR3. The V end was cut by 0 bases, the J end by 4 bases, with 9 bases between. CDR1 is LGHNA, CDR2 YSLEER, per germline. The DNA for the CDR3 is TGCGCCAGCAGCCAAGATCGAACAGCCACCGGGGAGCTGTTTTTT. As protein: CASSQDRTATGELFF.

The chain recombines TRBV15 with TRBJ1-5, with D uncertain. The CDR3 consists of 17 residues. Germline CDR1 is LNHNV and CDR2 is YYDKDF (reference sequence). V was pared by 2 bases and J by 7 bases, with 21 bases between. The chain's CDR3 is CATSRSAIRGLGQPQHF. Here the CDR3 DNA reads TGTGCCACCAGCAGATCGGCAATACGCGGGCTGGGGCAGCCCCAGCATTTT.

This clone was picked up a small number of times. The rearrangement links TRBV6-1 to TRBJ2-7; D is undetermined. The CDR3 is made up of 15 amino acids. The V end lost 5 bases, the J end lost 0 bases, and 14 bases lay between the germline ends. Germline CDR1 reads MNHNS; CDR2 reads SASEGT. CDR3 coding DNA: TGTGCCAGCAGTTTCGGGCCGGATGCCTCCTACGAGCAGTACTTC. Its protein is CASSFGPDASYEQYF.

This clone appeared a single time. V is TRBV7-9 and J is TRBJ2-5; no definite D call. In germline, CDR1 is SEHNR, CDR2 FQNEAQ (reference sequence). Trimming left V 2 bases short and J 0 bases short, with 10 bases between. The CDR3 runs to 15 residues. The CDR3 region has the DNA TGTGCCAGCAGCTTACTCGTACTACACCAAGAGACCCAGTACTTC. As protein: CASSLLVLHQETQYF.

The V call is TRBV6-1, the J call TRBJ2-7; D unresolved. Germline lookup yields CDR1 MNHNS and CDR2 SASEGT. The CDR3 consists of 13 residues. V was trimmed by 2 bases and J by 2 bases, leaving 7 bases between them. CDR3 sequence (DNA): TGTGCCAGCAGTGAAAACAGTGCCTACGAGCAGTACTTC. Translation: CASSENSAYEQYF.

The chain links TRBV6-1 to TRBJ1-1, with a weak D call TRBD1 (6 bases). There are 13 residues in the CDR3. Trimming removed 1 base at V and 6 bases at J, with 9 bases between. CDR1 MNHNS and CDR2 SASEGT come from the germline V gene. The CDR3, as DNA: TGTGCCAGCAGTGAAGTATCAGGGGCTGAAGCTTTCTTT. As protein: CASSEVSGAEAFF.

CDR3 nucleotide sequence: TGTGCCAGCAGCCGGACAGGGAGGATCAACGAGCAGTACTTC. Translating gives CASSRTGRINEQYF. This sequence joins TRBV11-2 and TRBJ2-7; 8 nucleotides agree with TRBD1. V was clipped by 5 bases and J by 5 bases; unmatched bases: 8. The V gene's germline CDR1 is SGHAT and CDR2 FQNNGV. CDR3 length: 14 residues.

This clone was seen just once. CDR3 in amino acids: CAHRSSKETQYF. The CDR3 DNA sequence: TGTGCTCATAGATCGTCGAAAGAGACCCAGTACTTC. V usage is TRBV30 and J usage is TRBJ2-5; no reliable D call. CDR3 length: 12 residues. Germline-derived CDR1 and CDR2 are GTSNPN and SVGIG (reference sequence).

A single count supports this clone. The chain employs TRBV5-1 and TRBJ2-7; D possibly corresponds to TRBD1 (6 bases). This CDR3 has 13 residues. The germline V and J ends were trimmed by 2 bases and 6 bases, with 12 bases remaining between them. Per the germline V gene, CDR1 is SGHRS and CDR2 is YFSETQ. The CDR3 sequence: CASSFGQRTEQYF. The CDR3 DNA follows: TGCGCCAGCAGCTTCGGACAGCGGACCGAGCAGTACTTC.